These T cell receptor beta chains were read from a single sample in a study of T-cell reconstitution after alpha-beta-depleted transplantation in children. From the PCR reads, TCRdb called clonotypes with MiXCR, one entry per CDR3 protein. The table shows around 210,000 distinct CDR3 sequences, with about 7% occurring only once. Sample: PBMCs, taken before TCRalphabeta/CD19-depleted stem cell transplant. These receptors were collected from a boy aged 2 to 10 with acute lymphoblastic leukemia, due to receive a stem cell transplant. Both conserved end residues are part of each CDR3. Each record gives: clone size, J gene, D gene, V gene, CDR3 DNA, CDR3 protein. A D gene is named only where the DNA matches it firmly. For some rows the clone size is stated as once, few or many, or as a class when expanded; others skip it.

>many|TRBJ2-5|.|TRBV7-2
TGTGCCAGCAGCTTAGATCCCAGCCCCGGGTTTAGGTACTTC
CASSLDPSPGFRYF
>many|TRBJ2-1|.|TRBV7-9
TGTGCCAGCAGCTTAGAGGGGAGGCGGAATGAGCAGTTCTTC
CASSLEGRRNEQFF
>.|TRBJ1-1|.|TRBV20-1
TGCAGTGCTAGAAGGGACGGGGGTTTCGTTGAAGCTTTCTTT
CSARRDGGFVEAFF
>many|TRBJ2-7|TRBD2|TRBV5-1
TGCGCCAGCAGCTGGCGACTAGCGGGAGCTGACGAGCAGTACTTC
CASSWRLAGADEQYF
>.|TRBJ2-1|TRBD1|TRBV25-1
TGTGCCAGCAGTAAACCGGGACAGGGGGCCCTTACGGGGATCAATGAGCAGTTCTTC
CASSKPGQGALTGINEQFF
>many|TRBJ2-5|TRBD1|TRBV28
TGTGCCACCGAGGGGGCGCGGGAGACCCAGTACTTC
CATEGARETQYF
>.|TRBJ2-5|.|TRBV20-1
TGCAGTGCTAGACTGACAGAGCAAGAGACCCAGTACTTC
CSARLTEQETQYF
>many|TRBJ2-1|TRBD2|TRBV12-3/TRBV12-4
TGTGCCAGCAGACCGGGACTAAACTACAATGAGCAGTTCTTC
CASRPGLNYNEQFF
>many|TRBJ1-2|.|TRBV28
TGTGCCAGCAGAATAGGGAATGGCTACACCTTC
CASRIGNGYTF
>many|TRBJ2-5|TRBD1|TRBV29-1
TGCAGCGTACCCAGGACAGGGGCGATTCCAGAGACCCAGTACTTC
CSVPRTGAIPETQYF
>few|TRBJ2-3|TRBD2|TRBV5-5
TGTGCCAGCACCAAAATACCCGGGACTAGCAGCGCGGATACGCAGTATTTT
CASTKIPGTSSADTQYF
>many|TRBJ2-7|TRBD2|TRBV20-1
TGCAGTGCTCCACTAGCGGGGGCCCGGGAGCAGTACTTC
CSAPLAGAREQYF
>many|TRBJ2-7|TRBD1|TRBV5-1
TGCGCCAGCAGACCGGACAGGGCGAGGTACGAGCAGTACTTC
CASRPDRARYEQYF
>many|TRBJ2-1|.|TRBV27
TGTGCCAGCTGGGCAGGGTCGAATGAGCAGTTCTTC
CASWAGSNEQFF
>many|TRBJ2-1|.|TRBV4-2
TGTGCCAGCAGCCCCCCGGGAGTAGCTCACAATGAGCAGTTCTTC
CASSPPGVAHNEQFF
>.|TRBJ2-1|.|TRBV5-5
TGTGCCAGCGCTGGGGTTATGAATGAGCAGTTCTTC
CASAGVMNEQFF
>once|TRBJ2-2|.|TRBV27
TGTGCCAGCAGTTTATGGGGGCGCGCCGGGGAGCTGTTTTTT
CASSLWGRAGELFF
>.|TRBJ1-1|TRBD1|TRBV5-1
TGCGCCAGCAGCTGGACAGGGGAAGCTTTTTTTACTGAAGCTTTCTTT
CASSWTGEAFFTEAFF
>many|TRBJ2-2|.|TRBV7-6
TGTGCCAGCAGCAAGGACTGGGGGAGCGGGGAGCTGTTTTTT
CASSKDWGSGELFF
>few|TRBJ2-3|TRBD1|TRBV20-1
TGCAGTGCCAGACCGGGACAGGGAGCCACAGATACGCAGTATTTT
CSARPGQGATDTQYF
>many|TRBJ1-1|.|TRBV12-3/TRBV12-4
TGTGCCAGCAGTCTAGGACAGATTGAAGCTTTCTTT
CASSLGQIEAFF
>.|TRBJ2-7|.|TRBV2
TGTGCCAGCAGGGGGGGAACAGGGGAAATTCAGTACTTC
CASRGGTGEIQYF
>many|TRBJ2-3|.|TRBV12-3/TRBV12-4
TGTGCCAGCACTCTTGTGGGGACAGATACGCAGTATTTT
CASTLVGTDTQYF
>.|TRBJ2-5|TRBD2|TRBV11-2
TGTGCCAGCAGCACAACTAGGGAGGGCGAGACCCAGTACTTC
CASSTTREGETQYF
>many|TRBJ2-3|TRBD2|TRBV5-1
TGCGCCAGCAGCATCGGACTAGCGCCTAGCACAGATACGCAGTATTTT
CASSIGLAPSTDTQYF
>many|TRBJ2-7|TRBD2|TRBV12-3/TRBV12-4
TGTGCCAGCGGCAGACTAGCGGGGGGAGTGTACGAGCAGTACTTC
CASGRLAGGVYEQYF
>many|TRBJ1-5|TRBD1|TRBV12-3/TRBV12-4
TGTGCCAGCAGTATACAGGGGGCTAGGGATCAGCCCCAGCATTTT
CASSIQGARDQPQHF
>many|TRBJ1-1|.|TRBV28
TGTGCCAGCAGTTTTTTCAACACTGAAGCTTTCTTT
CASSFFNTEAFF
>many|TRBJ2-3|.|TRBV4-2
TGTGCCAGCAGCCAAGAGGTGGTCACAGATACGCAGTATTTT
CASSQEVVTDTQYF
>.|TRBJ1-2|.|TRBV6-2/TRBV6-3
TGTGCCAGCAGTCAGGGGAGAGGCTACACCTTC
CASSQGRGYTF
>many|TRBJ1-1|.|TRBV28
TGTGCCAGCACATGGGGAACTGAAGCTTTCTTT
CASTWGTEAFF
>many|TRBJ2-1|TRBD2|TRBV6-5
TGTGCCAGCAGGTCGCTAGCGGTCCATGAGCAGTTCTTC
CASRSLAVHEQFF
>many|TRBJ1-5|.|TRBV7-9
TGTGCCAGCAGCTTAGCGCCCGCAGGGGGCAATCAGCCCCAGCATTTT
CASSLAPAGGNQPQHF